This passage covers 10 T cell receptor beta chains from one sample sequenced in a study of cytomegalovirus exposure and HLA in healthy donors. Primers for the PCR totalled 60 Vbeta and 13 Jbeta. The table came from immunoSEQ multiplex PCR; TCRdb's copy has only in-frame clones and leaves some out. The sample has roughly 100,000 clones, around 73% seen once; the top ten hold approximately 1.3%. The sequenced material came from PBMCs. The origin of the receptors is a man in his thirties or forties in good health and CMV-seronegative.

Only a few counts were recorded for this clone. This chain joins TRBV28 and TRBJ1-2; D is uncertain. The CDR3 sequence is 12 residues long. CDR1 is MDHEN, CDR2 SYDVKM, per germline. Trimming took off 5 bases at V and 4 bases at J, with 8 bases between the two ends. The CDR3 is CASSRGSYGYTF. CDR3 DNA sequence: TGTGCCAGCAGTCGAGGGTCCTATGGCTACACCTTC.

In its sample, this clone was seen a few times. This chain links TRBV4-3 with TRBJ2-1; no definite D call. CDR1 LGHNA and CDR2 YSLEER come from the germline V gene. The V end was cut by 1 base, the J end by 7 bases, with 8 bases between. This CDR3 comprises 13 residues. Here the CDR3 reads CASSQGPGNEQFF. CDR3 nucleotides: TGCGCCAGCAGCCAAGGGCCAGGAAATGAGCAGTTCTTC.

The chain combines TRBV10-3 with TRBJ2-1; possibly TRBD2 for D (6 bases). CDR3 length: 11 residues. CDR1 is ENHRY, CDR2 SYGVKD, per germline. V was cut by 6 bases and J by 12 bases, with 12 bases left in between. The CDR3 protein is CAISSGSRQFF. CDR3 in DNA: TGTGCCATCAGCTCCGGGAGCAGGCAGTTCTTC.

The chain joins TRBV4-1 to TRBJ2-1; D may be TRBD1 (6 bases). V lost 1 base to trimming and J lost 0 bases, with 10 bases between them. Germline V lookup: CDR1 MGHRA, CDR2 YSYEKL. The CDR3 is made up of 16 amino acids. The CDR3 region is CASSQAPGDSYNEQFF. In DNA form, the CDR3 reads TGCGCCAGCAGCCAAGCTCCAGGGGACTCCTACAATGAGCAGTTCTTC.

The chain is built from TRBV6-6 and TRBJ1-1; unclear D gene. The CDR3 contains 15 residues. Trimming left V 6 bases short and J 4 bases short, with 18 bases between. CDR1 is MNHNY, CDR2 SVGAGI, per germline (reference sequence). Here the CDR3 reads CASRPPSGETTEAFF. In DNA, the CDR3 is TGTGCCAGCAGGCCCCCCAGCGGGGAAACCACTGAAGCTTTCTTT.

This clone was recorded a few times. V and J are TRBV18 and TRBJ2-2; D is uncertain. V was cut by 3 bases and J by 4 bases, with 15 bases left in between. The CDR3 contains 16 residues. Germline assignment: CDR1 KGHSH and CDR2 LQKENI. The CDR3, as DNA: TGTGCCAGCTCACCGAGTGCTAGTTGGAGCACCGGGGAGCTGTTTTTT. Amino acids: CASSPSASWSTGELFF.

This clone was seen a handful of times. V is TRBV5-4 and J is TRBJ2-7, with D possibly matching TRBD1 (6 bases). V dropped 0 bases and J dropped 5 bases, with 12 bases sitting between them. The CDR3 length is 14 residues. Germline lookup yields CDR1 SGHNT and CDR2 YYREEE (reference sequence). CDR3 DNA sequence: TGTGCCAGCAGCTTGGCAGGGGCGGGCCACGAGCAGTACTTC. Protein: CASSLAGAGHEQYF.

This clone turned up a few times. The gene calls are TRBV4-3 and TRBJ1-3; possible D gene TRBD1, 5 bases. The germline V gene encodes CDR1 LGHNA and CDR2 YSLEER. CDR3 length: 15 amino acids. Trimming removed 0 bases at V and 4 bases at J, with 10 bases between. This CDR3 is CASSQDRAGGNTIYF. In DNA form, the CDR3 reads TGCGCCAGCAGCCAAGATCGGGCAGGGGGAAACACCATATATTTT.

This clone was seen more than once but under ten times. The chain employs TRBV13 and TRBJ2-7; 8 bases fit TRBD1. Germline V gene data show CDR1 as PRHDT and CDR2 as FYEKMQ (reference sequence). This CDR3 has 15 residues. V lost 4 bases to trimming and J lost 6 bases; unmatched junction nucleotides: 11. For the CDR3, the DNA is TGTGCCAGCAGCTGGCCTCGTCAGGGGGCGGTCGAGCAGTACTTC. It yields the protein CASSWPRQGAVEQYF.

This clone is a singleton in its sample. This chain links TRBV5-8 with TRBJ2-2, with 7 bases lining up with TRBD1. The CDR3 spans 15 residues. With V trimmed by 5 bases and J by 0 bases, 4 bases remained unmatched. Germline V gene lookup returns CDR1 SGHTS and CDR2 YDEGEE. The CDR3 DNA reads as TGTGCCAGCAGTCCCGGGACAGCGAACACCGGGGAGCTGTTTTTT. Translation gives CASSPGTANTGELFF.